The 16 T cell receptor beta chains given below trace back to one sample, sequenced in a study of blood T cell repertoires in COVID-19. Sequencing was performed with immunoSEQ multiplex PCR; in TCRdb, only in-frame clones are kept and a portion is missing. The sample contains more than 95,000 clones, over 65% of which appear only once. Sequenced: peripheral blood. These receptors were taken from a human donor in a cohort sampled during active COVID-19.

The V gene is TRBV19, the J gene TRBJ1-3, with 8 bases matching TRBD1. V shed 6 bases, J shed 9 bases, and the junction held 7 bases outside the gene matches. Germline V gene lookup returns CDR1 LNHDA and CDR2 SQIVND (reference sequence). CDR3 length equals 13 residues. DNA of the CDR3: TGTGCCAGTAGGCCTCGGACAGGGAGCACCATATATTTT. Protein: CASRPRTGSTIYF.

This rearrangement joins TRBV10-2 to TRBJ2-1, with TRBD2 matching over 10 bases. The CDR3 covers 14 residues. Germline assignment: CDR1 WSHSY and CDR2 SAAADI. V lost 3 bases and J lost 9; bases outside the gene matches: 5. CDR3 in amino acids: CASSEAGGPREQFF. In DNA, the CDR3 is TGCGCCAGCAGTGAAGCGGGGGGGCCGCGTGAGCAGTTCTTC.

The J gene is TRBJ2-7, the V gene TRBV24-1; 9 bases line up with TRBD1. This CDR3 has 14 residues. V dropped 7 bases and J dropped 4; count of bases not matched to a gene: 7. Germline V gives CDR1 KGHDR, CDR2 SFDVKD. The CDR3 DNA sequence: TGTGCCACCAGAGACAGGGGGAATAGGTACGAGCAGTACTTC. Its protein product is CATRDRGNRYEQYF.

Only a few counts were recorded for this clone. The chain is built from TRBV14 and TRBJ1-1; 7 positions match TRBD1. The CDR3 spans 15 residues. CDR1 and CDR2 from the germline V gene are SGHDN and FVKESK. J gave up 2 bases and V 1 base, and 4 bases lay outside the gene matches. In DNA, the CDR3 is TGTGCCAGCAGCCAAGTGACAGGGTTTAACACTGAAGCTTTCTTT. Residues: CASSQVTGFNTEAFF.

The V call is TRBV18, the J call TRBJ2-1, with 8 bases identical to TRBD2. In germline, CDR1 is KGHSH, CDR2 LQKENI. The CDR3 extends over 14 amino acids. The trim removed 2 bases at V and 15 bases at J, leaving 12 bases unmatched. This CDR3 reads CASSPAATTGGVFF. CDR3 in DNA: TGTGCCAGCTCACCAGCCGCGACTACGGGGGGGGTGTTCTTC.

The V and J genes are TRBV7-3 and TRBJ2-1; the D gene is possibly TRBD1 (6 bases). Trimming removed 5 bases at V and 0 bases at J, with 17 bases between. The germline V gene has CDR1 SGHTA and CDR2 FQGTGA. This CDR3 region has 17 residues. The chain's CDR3 is CASSAFRGRSSYNEQFF. CDR3 in DNA: TGTGCCAGCAGCGCCTTCAGGGGCAGGAGCTCCTACAATGAGCAGTTCTTC. The variable domain in full, with the rest retrieved from reference TRBV7-3 and TRBJ2-1, is GAGVSQTPSNKVTEKGKYVELRCDPISGHTALYWYRQSLGQGPEFLIYFQGTGAADDSGLPNDRFFAVRPEGSVSTLKIQRTERGDSAVYLCASSAFRGRSSYNEQFFGPGTRLTVL.

This chain joins TRBV19 and TRBJ1-5, with a tentative D call TRBD1 (6 bases). Trimming left V 4 bases short and J 6 bases short, with 19 bases between. The CDR3 spans 16 residues. Germline V gives CDR1 LNHDA, CDR2 SQIVND (reference sequence). This CDR3 is CASSTPPGQTLQPQHF. DNA of the CDR3: TGTGCCAGTAGTACACCCCCCGGACAGACCCTTCAGCCCCAGCATTTT.

V usage is TRBV27 and J usage is TRBJ1-2, with D unclear. Looked up from germline, CDR1 is MNHEY and CDR2 is SMNVEV (reference sequence). The CDR3 has 13 residues. V was clipped by 5 bases and J by 2 bases, with 9 bases between them. CDR3 region: CASSPSGNYGYTF. For the CDR3, the DNA is TGTGCCAGCAGTCCGAGCGGGAACTATGGCTACACCTTC.

The chain joins TRBV25-1 to TRBJ2-5; 8 bases line up with TRBD2. Germline V gene data show CDR1 as MGHDK and CDR2 as SYGVNS. V was pared by 5 bases and J by 4 bases, with 12 bases of the junction left unmatched. This CDR3 has 16 residues. The CDR3 spells CASSYLAGPRGETQYF. The DNA of the CDR3 is TGTGCCAGCAGTTACCTAGCGGGTCCTAGGGGAGAGACCCAGTACTTC.

The V call is TRBV5-6, the J call TRBJ1-2; TRBD1 is a possible D gene (6 bases). V gave up 6 bases and J gave up 1 base, with 10 bases separating them. This CDR3 region has 13 residues. Germline-derived CDR1 and CDR2 are SGHDT and YYEEEE. As DNA, the CDR3 is TGTGCCAGCATCCGCAGGGGTAACTATGGCTACACCTTC. It codes for CASIRRGNYGYTF.

The chain employs TRBV19 and TRBJ2-1, with 15 bases identical to TRBD2. This CDR3 is 17 amino acids long. Trimming at V came to 4 bases and at J to 8 bases, leaving 9 bases not matched to a gene. Germline values: CDR1 LNHDA, CDR2 SQIVND (reference sequence). The CDR3 is CASSTGLAGGRWYEQFF. CDR3 nucleotide sequence: TGTGCCAGTAGTACCGGACTAGCGGGGGGGCGATGGTATGAGCAGTTCTTC.

Many counts were recorded for this clone. The V and J genes are TRBV19 and TRBJ2-1; D is uncertain. The length of the CDR3 is 15 residues. Germline V CDR1 and CDR2: LNHDA, SQIVND (reference sequence). The germline V and J ends were trimmed by 1 base and 4 bases, with 11 bases remaining between them. This CDR3 is CASSIVWSIYNEQFF. The CDR3 DNA reads as TGTGCCAGTAGTATAGTATGGAGTATTTACAATGAGCAGTTCTTC.

The chain combines TRBV27 with TRBJ2-2; D unclear. V lost 0 bases and J lost 2, with 10 bases in between. Per germline, CDR1 MNHEY and CDR2 SMNVEV (reference sequence). This CDR3 has 16 amino acids. The CDR3 bases are TGTGCCAGCAGTTTATCCCAATGGCCTAACACCGGGGAGCTGTTTTTT. Translating it yields CASSLSQWPNTGELFF.

This clone was detected once. The rearrangement joins TRBV19 to TRBJ1-5; 8 nucleotides match TRBD1. Losses at the gene ends were 5 bases for V and 0 bases for J; bases not matched to a gene: 9. CDR3 length equals 17 residues. In germline, CDR1 is LNHDA, CDR2 SQIVND (reference sequence). The CDR3 here is CASSPRTGLGSNQPQHF. CDR3 coding DNA: TGTGCCAGTAGTCCACGGACAGGGTTGGGTAGCAATCAGCCCCAGCATTTT.

The chain links TRBV5-1 to TRBJ2-5, with D perhaps matching TRBD2 (6 bases). V was cut by 7 bases and J by 4 bases, with 23 bases left in between. The CDR3 spans 16 residues. In germline, CDR1 is SGHRS, CDR2 YFSETQ. The CDR3 nucleotides are TGCGCCAGCTCCCCCGACGAGATCCGGGGGAGAGAGACCCAGTACTTC. Its protein is CASSPDEIRGRETQYF.

For the CDR3, the DNA is TGTGCCTGGAGACCCTCTGGGGCTGGGGGCTACACCTTC. It codes for CAWRPSGAGGYTF. V gene TRBV30 combines with J gene TRBJ1-2; D possibly corresponds to TRBD1 (5 bases). Germline V lookup: CDR1 GTSNPN, CDR2 SVGIG (reference sequence). CDR3 length: 13 residues. The ends were cut back, 3 bases at V and 8 bases at J, with 16 bases in the middle. Based on the CDR3 plus reference TRBV30 and TRBJ1-2, the full variable domain is SQTIHQWPATLVQPVGSPLSLECTVEGTSNPNLYWYRQAAGRGLQLLFYSVGIGQISSEVPQNLSASRPQDRQFILSSKKLLLSDSGFYLCAWRPSGAGGYTFGSGTRLTVV.